The rows below give T cell receptor beta chains drawn from one sample of a study of blood T cell repertoires in COVID-19. Data came from immunoSEQ multiplex PCR; TCRdb stores just in-frame clones and leaves some out. The sample has roughly 150,000 clones; 80% to 85% are singletons. The sample taken for sequencing was peripheral blood. The receptors shown here come from a human donor in a cohort sampled during active COVID-19. Both conserved end residues are part of each CDR3. The D gene is left open where the match is weak. For some rows the clone size is stated as once, few or many, or as a class when expanded; others skip it.

abundance: .
d_gene: .
j_gene: TRBJ1-5
v_gene: TRBV6-4
CDR3nt: TGTGCCAGCAGTGACTCGTATGGAGGTCAGCCCCAGCATTTT
CDR3aa: CASSDSYGGQPQHF

abundance: .
d_gene: .
j_gene: TRBJ2-3
v_gene: TRBV2
CDR3nt: TGTGCCAGCAGCGGTCCCGGGACACCTAGGGCAGATACGCAGTATTTT
CDR3aa: CASSGPGTPRADTQYF

abundance: few
d_gene: .
j_gene: TRBJ1-1
v_gene: TRBV14
CDR3nt: TGTGCCAGCAGCCAAGAGATGGTAGTTTGGACTGAAGCTTTCTTT
CDR3aa: CASSQEMVVWTEAFF

abundance: .
d_gene: .
j_gene: TRBJ1-6
v_gene: TRBV28
CDR3nt: TGTGCCAGCAGGGGGGGGACGCGGAATTCACCCCTCCACTTT
CDR3aa: CASRGGTRNSPLHF

abundance: few
d_gene: .
j_gene: TRBJ1-2
v_gene: TRBV3-1/TRBV3-2
CDR3nt: TGTGCCAGCAGCCAACCGGGCGGGGACTATGGCTACACCTTC
CDR3aa: CASSQPGGDYGYTF

abundance: .
d_gene: TRBD1
j_gene: TRBJ1-4
v_gene: TRBV5-5
CDR3nt: TGTGCCAGCAGCTTGTATGAACAGGGGACCAAAGGACATGAAAAACTGTTTTTT
CDR3aa: CASSLYEQGTKGHEKLFF

abundance: .
d_gene: TRBD1
j_gene: TRBJ1-5
v_gene: TRBV9
CDR3nt: TGTGCCAGCAGCGTCGGGACAGGGCCTAGTAACAATCAGCCCCAGCATTTT
CDR3aa: CASSVGTGPSNNQPQHF

abundance: .
d_gene: TRBD1
j_gene: TRBJ2-7
v_gene: TRBV19
CDR3nt: TGTGCCAGTAGGCCGATAGACAGGGAATCCTACGAGCAGTACTTC
CDR3aa: CASRPIDRESYEQYF

abundance: .
d_gene: TRBD1
j_gene: TRBJ2-1
v_gene: TRBV11-2
CDR3nt: TGTGCCAGCAGCGGCGACAGGGTGGGAAATGAGCAGTTCTTC
CDR3aa: CASSGDRVGNEQFF

abundance: .
d_gene: TRBD1
j_gene: TRBJ2-7
v_gene: TRBV5-1
CDR3nt: TGCGCCAGCAGCTTGGATGGACAGGGGTTCTACGAGCAGTACTTC
CDR3aa: CASSLDGQGFYEQYF

abundance: .
d_gene: TRBD1
j_gene: TRBJ2-7
v_gene: TRBV7-9
CDR3nt: TGTGCCAGCAGCCAAAACGACAGGGGCCAAGGGCAGTACTTC
CDR3aa: CASSQNDRGQGQYF

abundance: .
d_gene: .
j_gene: TRBJ2-3
v_gene: TRBV12-5
CDR3nt: TGTGCTAGTCTCTTAAATACAGATACGCAGTATTTT
CDR3aa: CASLLNTDTQYF

abundance: few
d_gene: TRBD1
j_gene: TRBJ2-7
v_gene: TRBV10-1
CDR3nt: TGCGCCAGCAGTGAGACAAAAATGACAGGGGGGATGACCTACGAGCAGTACTTC
CDR3aa: CASSETKMTGGMTYEQYF

abundance: .
d_gene: TRBD1
j_gene: TRBJ1-6
v_gene: TRBV18
CDR3nt: TGTGCCAGCTCAGAAACAGGGGTTAGGTCACCCCTCCACTTT
CDR3aa: CASSETGVRSPLHF

abundance: .
d_gene: TRBD1
j_gene: TRBJ1-2
v_gene: TRBV7-9
CDR3nt: TGTGCCAGCAGCGGTGGGACAGGGAAGTATGGCTACACCTTC
CDR3aa: CASSGGTGKYGYTF

abundance: .
d_gene: .
j_gene: TRBJ2-5
v_gene: TRBV10-3
CDR3nt: TGTGCCATCAGTGGAGCGACCTACCAAGAGACCCAGTACTTC
CDR3aa: CAISGATYQETQYF

abundance: .
d_gene: TRBD1
j_gene: TRBJ1-2
v_gene: TRBV5-1
CDR3nt: TGCGCCAGCAGCTCAGGGGGCTATTATGGCTACACCTTC
CDR3aa: CASSSGGYYGYTF

abundance: .
d_gene: TRBD2
j_gene: TRBJ2-2
v_gene: TRBV9
CDR3nt: TGTGCCAGCAGCGTAGTCGCGGGGGGGAACGGGGAGCTGTTTTTT
CDR3aa: CASSVVAGGNGELFF

abundance: .
d_gene: .
j_gene: TRBJ2-5
v_gene: TRBV27
CDR3nt: TGTGCCAGCAGGCGGAGAGGGATCCCCCAAGAGACCCAGTACTTC
CDR3aa: CASRRRGIPQETQYF

abundance: .
d_gene: .
j_gene: TRBJ2-5
v_gene: TRBV25-1
CDR3nt: TGTGCCAGCAGTGTAGCAGAGACCCAGTACTTC
CDR3aa: CASSVAETQYF

abundance: .
d_gene: .
j_gene: TRBJ2-7
v_gene: TRBV11-3
CDR3nt: TGTGCCAGCAGTTCAGGGGTCGGCGAGCAGTACTTC
CDR3aa: CASSSGVGEQYF

abundance: .
d_gene: TRBD2
j_gene: TRBJ2-3
v_gene: TRBV5-1
CDR3nt: TGCGCCAGCAGCCTCGGGACTAGCGGGGGGGCCGACCCAGATACGCAGTATTTT
CDR3aa: CASSLGTSGGADPDTQYF

abundance: .
d_gene: TRBD1
j_gene: TRBJ2-3
v_gene: TRBV13
CDR3nt: TGTGCCAGCAGCCCCCGGACAGGGACTTTGATTAGCACAGATACGCAGTATTTT
CDR3aa: CASSPRTGTLISTDTQYF

abundance: .
d_gene: .
j_gene: TRBJ2-4
v_gene: TRBV19
CDR3nt: TGTGCCAGTAGTATAGGGCAGGCGTTCGAGGCCAAAAACATTCAGTACTTC
CDR3aa: CASSIGQAFEAKNIQYF

abundance: .
d_gene: .
j_gene: TRBJ2-2
v_gene: TRBV7-9
CDR3nt: TGTGCCAGCAGCTTAGCTACTTCGACCGGGGAGCTGTTTTTT
CDR3aa: CASSLATSTGELFF

abundance: .
d_gene: TRBD1
j_gene: TRBJ2-7
v_gene: TRBV11-3
CDR3nt: TGTGCCAGCAGCTTCCCCCGGGACAGGGTCCGCTACGAGCAGTACTTC
CDR3aa: CASSFPRDRVRYEQYF

abundance: .
d_gene: .
j_gene: TRBJ2-7
v_gene: TRBV19
CDR3nt: TGTGCCAGTAGCGGGGGACCACCCAGGAACGAGCAGTACTTC
CDR3aa: CASSGGPPRNEQYF

abundance: .
d_gene: TRBD2
j_gene: TRBJ2-7
v_gene: TRBV7-8
CDR3nt: TGTGCCAGCAGCCTTCTTGCGGGGGGATCCACCTACGAGCAGTACTTC
CDR3aa: CASSLLAGGSTYEQYF

abundance: .
d_gene: .
j_gene: TRBJ2-5
v_gene: TRBV25-1
CDR3nt: TGTGCCAGCAGTGTTCCTAGGACAGTTCAAGAGACCCAGTACTTC
CDR3aa: CASSVPRTVQETQYF

abundance: .
d_gene: .
j_gene: TRBJ2-6
v_gene: TRBV3-1/TRBV3-2
CDR3nt: TGTGCCAGCAGACAGGGTTCTGGGGCCAACGTCCTGACTTTC
CDR3aa: CASRQGSGANVLTF

abundance: .
d_gene: TRBD2
j_gene: TRBJ2-7
v_gene: TRBV7-9
CDR3nt: TGTGCCAGCAGCTTAGGGCTAGCGGGGGGATCCTACGAGCAGTACTTC
CDR3aa: CASSLGLAGGSYEQYF

abundance: .
d_gene: TRBD2
j_gene: TRBJ2-7
v_gene: TRBV5-1
CDR3nt: TGCGCCAGCAGCACTAGCGGGGGAGCCTACGAGCAGTACTTC
CDR3aa: CASSTSGGAYEQYF

abundance: .
d_gene: .
j_gene: TRBJ1-5
v_gene: TRBV7-8
CDR3nt: TGTGCCAGCAGCTTAGGTAGCAGGGGACGCGGTCAGCCCCAGCATTTT
CDR3aa: CASSLGSRGRGQPQHF

abundance: .
d_gene: .
j_gene: TRBJ2-7
v_gene: TRBV5-1
CDR3nt: TGCGCCAGCAGCTTGGAGACGGGGATTCACGAGCAGTACTTC
CDR3aa: CASSLETGIHEQYF

abundance: .
d_gene: .
j_gene: TRBJ2-7
v_gene: TRBV19
CDR3nt: TGTGCCAGTAGTATCGGAGAGGCCTCCTACGAGCAGTACTTC
CDR3aa: CASSIGEASYEQYF

abundance: once
d_gene: TRBD2
j_gene: TRBJ2-4
v_gene: TRBV25-1
CDR3nt: TGTGCCAGCAGGGGGGGGGAGATTCGGTACTTC
CDR3aa: CASRGGEIRYF

abundance: .
d_gene: TRBD1
j_gene: TRBJ2-1
v_gene: TRBV19
CDR3nt: TGTGCCAGTAGTAGGGGACAGGGTGCCCTTTTAGACAATGAGCAGTTCTTC
CDR3aa: CASSRGQGALLDNEQFF

abundance: .
d_gene: .
j_gene: TRBJ1-1
v_gene: TRBV21-1
CDR3nt: TGTGCCAGCAGCACCACAACACAGGGGGGCACTGAAGCTTTCTTT
CDR3aa: CASSTTTQGGTEAFF

abundance: .
d_gene: .
j_gene: TRBJ2-7
v_gene: TRBV7-9
CDR3nt: TGTGCCAGCAGCCCAGGGAAGGGTAACGAGCAGTACTTC
CDR3aa: CASSPGKGNEQYF

abundance: .
d_gene: TRBD1
j_gene: TRBJ1-6
v_gene: TRBV5-4
CDR3nt: TGTGCCAGCAGCATAAACAGGGGGCAATCACCCCTCCACTTT
CDR3aa: CASSINRGQSPLHF

abundance: .
d_gene: TRBD2
j_gene: TRBJ2-2
v_gene: TRBV9
CDR3nt: TGTGCCAGCAGCACCCCCGGACTAGCGACTAACACCGGGGAGCTGTTTTTT
CDR3aa: CASSTPGLATNTGELFF

abundance: .
d_gene: .
j_gene: TRBJ1-2
v_gene: TRBV6-1
CDR3nt: TGTGCCAGCAGTGACACAGGTGCCCTCTTTGGCTACACCTTC
CDR3aa: CASSDTGALFGYTF

abundance: once
d_gene: TRBD1
j_gene: TRBJ2-1
v_gene: TRBV29-1
CDR3nt: TGCAGCGCCCAATCCGACAGGGACAATGAGCAGTTCTTC
CDR3aa: CSAQSDRDNEQFF